The T cell receptor beta chain described here comes from a study of blood T cells in healthy people across ages. Sample-barcoded 5' priming and a J-beta primer mix drove a second PCR of 7 to 11 cycles. TCRdb re-analysed the 5' RACE reads in MiXCR, keeping a single row per CDR3 protein. Altogether 600,000 to 900,000 distinct CDR3 sequences are present, more than 25% being singletons, with the ten largest covering around 3%. This CDR3 spans 14 amino acids. Germline V gives CDR1 SNHLY, CDR2 FYNNEI. The ends were cut back, 10 bases at V and 0 bases at J, with 14 bases in the middle. These data also formed part of another study, on T cells of mothers and their children.

This chain joins TRBV2 and TRBJ2-3; a weak D match, TRBD1 (5 bases). Input material: blood. This TCR was recovered from a boy younger than 18 in good health. The CDR3 here is CAIKATVSTDTQYF. The DNA of the CDR3 is TGTGCCATCAAGGCGACAGTTAGCACAGATACGCAGTATTTT.